These 7 T cell receptor beta chains were sequenced from one sample in a study of T cells in Graves' hyperthyroidism and ophthalmopathy. RNA transcripts were the template for amplifying TCR beta CDR3 regions. The study used the HTBI primer set for a first-round RT-PCR of the TCR CDR3. TCRdb reprocessed the multiplex PCR reads with MiXCR, giving one entry per CDR3 protein. There are a few hundred thousand distinct CDR3 sequences in the sample; approximately 15% occur only once, and around a sixth lies in the top ten. Sequencing used blood. The receptors shown here come from a woman between 18 and 30 years old with Graves' hyperthyroidism.

A word on this clonotype: An end of the junction does not agree with germline; a read error may underlie this. The chain joins TRBV20-1 to TRBJ2-7; the D call may be TRBD1 or TRBD2 (5 bases each). Germline values: CDR1 DFQATT, CDR2 SNEGSKA (reference sequence). The CDR3 consists of 15 residues. CDR3 in DNA: TGCAGTTCCAGCCCGGGTCAGGGAGCGTCCTCCGAGCAGTACTTC. It codes for CSSSPGQGASSEQYF.

This clonotype was observed many times. The chain joins TRBV20-1 to TRBJ1-6; D unresolved. V lost 1 base and J lost 9, with 7 bases in between. The CDR3 consists of 12 residues. In germline, CDR1 is DFQATT, CDR2 SNEGSKA (reference sequence). Written as DNA, the CDR3 is TGCAGTGCTAGAGGGGAAGGTTCACCCCTCCACTTT. Amino acids: CSARGEGSPLHF.

In its sample, this clonotype was seen many times. The chain has TRBV12-5 and TRBJ2-7; D is unresolved. Germline V CDR1 and CDR2: LGHNT, FRNRAP. V lost 0 bases, J lost 2 bases, and 5 bases lay in between. There are 13 residues in the CDR3. The CDR3 here is CASGLVPTYEQYF. CDR3 in DNA: TGTGCTAGTGGTTTGGTACCGACCTACGAGCAGTACTTC.

This clonotype was found a few times. This may come from a read error, since a much larger clone is one base off. The J gene is TRBJ2-3, the V gene TRBV11-2, with no clear D. The CDR3 extends over 12 amino acids. CDR1 and CDR2 (germline): SGHAT, FQNNGV. The CDR3 loop reads CVSSPLTDTQYF. The DNA of the CDR3 is TGTGTCAGCAGTCCTTTAACAGATACGCAGTATTTT.

This clonotype was counted ten times or more. The chain uses TRBV4-1 and TRBJ2-7; 8 bases map to TRBD1. V was pared by 2 bases and J by 6 bases, with 3 bases of the junction left unmatched. The CDR3 has 13 residues. Looked up from germline, CDR1 is MGHRA and CDR2 is YSYEKL. CDR3 sequence reads: CASSQQDRGEQYF. DNA of the CDR3: TGCGCCAGCAGCCAACAAGACAGGGGCGAGCAGTACTTC.

This clonotype was detected ten times or more. This rearrangement joins TRBV3-1 to TRBJ1-4; a possible D gene is TRBD1 (6 bases). The V end lost 4 bases, the J end lost 4 bases, and 16 bases lay between the germline ends. This CDR3 has 16 residues. The germline V gene has CDR1 LGHDT and CDR2 YNNKEL (reference sequence). The CDR3 spells CASSPDSPSHNEKLFF. CDR3 in DNA: TGTGCCAGCAGCCCGGACAGCCCTAGTCATAATGAAAAACTGTTTTTT. The variable domain in full, with the rest retrieved from reference TRBV3-1 and TRBJ1-4, is DTAVSQTPKYLVTQMGNDKSIKCEQNLGHDTMYWYKQDSKKFLKIMFSYNNKELIINETVPNRFSPKSPDKAHLNLHINSLELGDSAVYFCASSPDSPSHNEKLFFGSGTQLSVL.

This clonotype was counted a single time. An end of the junction differs from the germline gene, which may be a read error. The rearrangement joins TRBV4-1 to TRBJ2-5; D is unclear. This CDR3 region has 11 residues. From germline, CDR1 is MGHRA and CDR2 YSYEKL. The CDR3 here is CGSSQRETQYF. The DNA of the CDR3 is TGCGGCAGCAGCCAGAGGGAGACCCAGTACTTC.